This T cell receptor beta chain came from a study of control samples from healthy donors and cancer patients. Sequenced by immunoSEQ multiplex PCR; TCRdb stores in-frame clones only, minus some. Of around 110,000 clones detected, 88% appear once; the ten largest clones hold 2% to 3%. Trimming removed 2 bases from V and 8 bases from J, with 15 bases in between. From germline, CDR1 is KGHSH and CDR2 LQKENI. There are 14 residues in the CDR3. The chain employs TRBV18 and TRBJ1-2; D possibly corresponds to TRBD1 (6 bases). Specimen: blood. The TCR comes from a woman in her 70s in good health. The CDR3 spells CASSPIDRPMGYTF. In DNA form, the CDR3 reads TGTGCCAGCTCACCAATCGACAGGCCCATGGGCTACACCTTC.